The entry below gives a single T cell receptor beta chain sequence along with its context. Ten or more counts support this clonotype. What this receptor recognizes is not known. No much larger clone is present one base from it, and per-base qualities are unavailable. Ophthalmopathy patients had moderately to severely active disease, Clinical Activity Score of at least 3, NOSPECS grade of at least 4, and disease duration under 3 months. Anyone with other autoimmune diseases, uncontrolled infections, pregnancy or lactation was excluded from the study. Diagnosis relied on clinical symptoms, serum thyroxine, TRAb, thyroid ultrasound and orbital computed tomography. Using Ficoll-Paque density gradient centrifugation, PBMCs were isolated from 9.5 to 10 ml of fresh peripheral blood. Total RNA was extracted using Trizol reagent, and RNA quality was checked on an Agilent 2100 Bioanalyzer. The record originates from a study of Graves' ophthalmopathy and Graves' hyperthyroidism (dated by TCRdb to the late 2010s). For the wider study: Peripheral blood was collected before any treatment was given, at the time of initial diagnosis. To explore V-J signatures that separate ophthalmopathy from hyperthyroidism, a discovery set of around 97 patients was enrolled, consisting of about 45 with ophthalmopathy and some 59 with stable hyperthyroidism. In total, approximately 130 blood samples were TCR-sequenced: 40 to 45 ophthalmopathy, some 75 hyperthyroidism and roughly 17 hyperthyroidism-to-ophthalmopathy patients. T-cell repertoires of thyroid tissue and blood were compared in 5 or 6 hyperthyroidism patients. Once sampling was done, hyperthyroidism patients were given methimazole at a starting dose of 30 mg daily, while ophthalmopathy patients were given high-dose intravenous methylprednisolone. TCR beta repertoire signatures were used to distinguish Graves' ophthalmopathy from Graves' hyperthyroidism and to predict progression to ophthalmopathy. For independent validation, a separate cohort was made up of approximately 19 hyperthyroidism patients plus 17 patients who later progressed from hyperthyroidism to ophthalmopathy. Broader findings and caveats from the paper: Among expanded thyroid clonotypes with frequency above 0.001, most also showed up in blood, which suggests that blood repertoires may reflect the thyroid immune response. In validation, the model predicted ophthalmopathy progression with more than 55% sensitivity and roughly 72% specificity; some 13 predicted patients were CT-confirmed with GO in a median of roughly 6.8 months. Sample size was not predetermined statistically, and investigators were not blinded to group allocation. Ophthalmopathy was separated from stable hyperthyroidism by the 13-signature model with about 88% sensitivity and around 81% specificity in cross-validation and with 80%/75% in the test set.

Measured from the cysteine to the phenylalanine, the CDR3 is 12 residues long. Here the CDR3 DNA is all that survives: 36 bases in frame from base 1. From a lookup of the germline V gene (reference sequence), CDR1 and CDR2 are SEHNR and FQNEAQ. V loses 5 bases, J loses 7 bases, and the germline ends lie 12 bases apart. For repertoire sequencing, TCR beta CDR3 regions were amplified from RNA transcripts. A first-round RT-PCR used HTBI primers with the Qiagen OneStep RT-PCR kit, followed by a second-round multiplex PCR, size selection and purification. Libraries were sequenced paired-end with 100 bp reads on an Illumina HiSeq2000. As for the original processing: SOAPnuke was used for read processing, and reads with adapters, uncalled bases, a mean Phred below 15, or no exact constant-primer or identifier match were discarded. High-quality paired reads were merged with COPE v1.2.5. Unique nucleotide sequences were defined as clonotypes and aligned to IMGT TRB V, D and J references using MiTCR v1.1. The analysis was limited to V-J combinations with a frequency above 0.0001, which together covered more than 98% of repertoires. A TCR clonal expansion and chaos score per V-J combination was defined as the ratio of F50 clonal expansion to chaos observed in the TCRdist matrix. Welch's t-statistics and random forest were used to reduce the features to some 13 V-J combinations, which were then used as input to a naive Bayes classifier. The Morisita-Horn index was used to measure how similar the thyroid and blood repertoires were. Clones were called with MiXCR by TCRdb after fastp trimmed the public reads at Q25, and only in-frame beta chains were retained. Each record represents a unique CDR3 protein, reported with the most common genes and DNA among its rows. These V and J calls originate from TCRdb's pipeline instead of the authors' own analysis. Present in this sample are some 750,000 distinct CDR3 sequences, roughly two fifths of which were seen just once. The ten largest clonotypes hold 40% to 45% of the sample.

Recombination connected TRBV7-9 to TRBJ2-7; no D gene is confidently identified. The TCR comes from an adult man with Graves' ophthalmopathy. The sequencing sample was made of peripheral blood. The CDR3 is CASSLRETEQYF. In nucleotides, the sequence is TGTGCCAGCAGCCTCCGAGAGACTGAGCAGTACTTC.